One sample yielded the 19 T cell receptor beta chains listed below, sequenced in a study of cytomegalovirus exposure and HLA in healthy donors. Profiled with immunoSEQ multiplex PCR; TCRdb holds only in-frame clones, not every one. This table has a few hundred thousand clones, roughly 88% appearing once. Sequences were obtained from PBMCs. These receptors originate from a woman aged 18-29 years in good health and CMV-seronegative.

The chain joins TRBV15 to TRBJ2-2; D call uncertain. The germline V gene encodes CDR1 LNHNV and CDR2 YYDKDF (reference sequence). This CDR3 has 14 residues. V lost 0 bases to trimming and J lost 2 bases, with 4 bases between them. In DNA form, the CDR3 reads TGTGCCACCAGCAGAGACCTTAACACCGGGGAGCTGTTTTTT. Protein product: CATSRDLNTGELFF.

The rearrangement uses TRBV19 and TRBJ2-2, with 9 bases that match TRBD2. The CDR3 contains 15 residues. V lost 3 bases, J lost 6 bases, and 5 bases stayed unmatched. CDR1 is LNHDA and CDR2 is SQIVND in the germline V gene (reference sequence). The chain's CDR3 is CASSIVAGAPGELFF. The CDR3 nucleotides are TGTGCCAGTAGTATCGTAGCGGGGGCCCCCGGGGAGCTGTTTTTT.

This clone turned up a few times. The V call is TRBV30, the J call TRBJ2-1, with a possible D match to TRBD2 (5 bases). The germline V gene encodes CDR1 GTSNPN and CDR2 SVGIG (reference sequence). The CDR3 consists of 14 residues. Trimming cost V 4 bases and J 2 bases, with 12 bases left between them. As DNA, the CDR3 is TGTGCCTGGACCGAGGACTCTACCTACAATGAGCAGTTCTTC. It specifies CAWTEDSTYNEQFF.

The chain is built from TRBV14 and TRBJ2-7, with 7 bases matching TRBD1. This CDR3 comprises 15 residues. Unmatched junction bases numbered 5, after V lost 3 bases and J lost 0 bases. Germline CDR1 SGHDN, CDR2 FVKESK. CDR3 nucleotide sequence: TGTGCCAGCAGCCACGGACAGGATCCCTCCTACGAGCAGTACTTC. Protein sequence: CASSHGQDPSYEQYF.

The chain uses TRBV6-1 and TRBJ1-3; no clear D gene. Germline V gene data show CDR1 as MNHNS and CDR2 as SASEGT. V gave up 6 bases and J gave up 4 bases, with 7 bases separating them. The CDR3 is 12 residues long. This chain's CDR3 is CASRGAGNTIYF. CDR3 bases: TGTGCCAGCAGGGGAGCCGGAAACACCATATATTTT.

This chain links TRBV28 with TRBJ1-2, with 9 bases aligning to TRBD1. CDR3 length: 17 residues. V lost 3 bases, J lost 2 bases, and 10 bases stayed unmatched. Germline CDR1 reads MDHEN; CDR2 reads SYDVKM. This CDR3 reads CASSFLGTGIRNYGYTF. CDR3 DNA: TGTGCCAGCAGTTTTCTTGGGACAGGGATAAGAAACTATGGCTACACCTTC.

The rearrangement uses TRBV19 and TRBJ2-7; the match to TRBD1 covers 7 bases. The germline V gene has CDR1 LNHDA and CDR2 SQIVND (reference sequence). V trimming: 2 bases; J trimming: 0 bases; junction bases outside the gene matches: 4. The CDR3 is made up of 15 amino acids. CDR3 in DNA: TGTGCCAGTAGTATAACGACAGGGCCCTCCTACGAGCAGTACTTC. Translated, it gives CASSITTGPSYEQYF.

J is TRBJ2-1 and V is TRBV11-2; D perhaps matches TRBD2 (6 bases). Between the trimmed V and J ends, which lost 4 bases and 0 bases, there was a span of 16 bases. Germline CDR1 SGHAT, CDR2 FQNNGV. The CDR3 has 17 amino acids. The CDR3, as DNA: TGTGCCAGCAGCTCCTTTGGGGTCGGGAGCTCCTACAATGAGCAGTTCTTC. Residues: CASSSFGVGSSYNEQFF.

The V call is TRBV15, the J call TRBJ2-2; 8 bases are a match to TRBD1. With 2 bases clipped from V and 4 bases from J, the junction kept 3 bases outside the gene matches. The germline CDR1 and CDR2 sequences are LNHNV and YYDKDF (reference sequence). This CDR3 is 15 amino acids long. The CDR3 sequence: CATSRSDRGTGELFF. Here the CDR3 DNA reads TGTGCCACCAGCAGATCCGACAGGGGCACCGGGGAGCTGTTTTTT.

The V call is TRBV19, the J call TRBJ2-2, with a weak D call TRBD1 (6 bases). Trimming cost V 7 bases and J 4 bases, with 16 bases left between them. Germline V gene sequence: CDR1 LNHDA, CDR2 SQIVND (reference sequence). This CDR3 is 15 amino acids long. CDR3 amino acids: CASTLRGHSTGELFF. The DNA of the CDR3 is TGTGCCAGTACTCTTAGGGGACACAGCACCGGGGAGCTGTTTTTT.

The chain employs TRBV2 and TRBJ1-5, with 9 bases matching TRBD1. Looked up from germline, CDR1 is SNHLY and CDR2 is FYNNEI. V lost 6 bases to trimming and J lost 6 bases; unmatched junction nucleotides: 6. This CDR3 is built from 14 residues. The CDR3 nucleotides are TGTGCCAGCAGCATAGGACAGGGGAGTCAGCCCCAGCATTTT. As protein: CASSIGQGSQPQHF.

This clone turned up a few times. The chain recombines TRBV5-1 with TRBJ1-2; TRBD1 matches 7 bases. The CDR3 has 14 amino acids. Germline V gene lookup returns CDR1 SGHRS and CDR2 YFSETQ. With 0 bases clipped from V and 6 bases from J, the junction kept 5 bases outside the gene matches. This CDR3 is CASSLATGTDGYTF. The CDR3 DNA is TGCGCCAGCAGCTTGGCCACCGGGACAGATGGCTACACCTTC. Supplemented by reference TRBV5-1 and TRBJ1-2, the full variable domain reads KAGVTQTPRYLIKTRGQQVTLSCSPISGHRSVSWYQQTPGQGLQFLFEYFSETQRNKGNFPGRFSGRQFSNSRSEMNVSTLELGDSALYLCASSLATGTDGYTFGSGTRLTVV.

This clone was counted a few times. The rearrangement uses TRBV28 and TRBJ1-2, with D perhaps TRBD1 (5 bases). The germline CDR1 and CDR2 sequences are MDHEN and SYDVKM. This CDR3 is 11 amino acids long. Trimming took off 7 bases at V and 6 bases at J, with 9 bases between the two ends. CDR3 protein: CASNLGDGYTF. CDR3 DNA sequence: TGTGCCAGCAACTTAGGGGATGGCTACACCTTC.

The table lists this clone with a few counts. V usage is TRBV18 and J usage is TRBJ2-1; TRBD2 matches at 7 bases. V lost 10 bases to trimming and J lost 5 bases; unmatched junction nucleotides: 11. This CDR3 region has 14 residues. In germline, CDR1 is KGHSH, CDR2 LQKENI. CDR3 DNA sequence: TGTGCCACCGCTCACCGGGCGGGGGACAATGAGCAGTTCTTC. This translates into CATAHRAGDNEQFF.

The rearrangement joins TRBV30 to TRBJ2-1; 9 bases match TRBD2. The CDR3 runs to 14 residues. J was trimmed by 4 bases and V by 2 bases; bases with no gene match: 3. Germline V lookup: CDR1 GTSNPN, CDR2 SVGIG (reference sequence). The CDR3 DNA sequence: TGTGCCTGGAGTCTTAGCGGGGGTTACAATGAGCAGTTCTTC. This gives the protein CAWSLSGGYNEQFF. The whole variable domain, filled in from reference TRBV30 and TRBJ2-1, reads SQTIHQWPATLVQPVGSPLSLECTVEGTSNPNLYWYRQAAGRGLQLLFYSVGIGQISSEVPQNLSASRPQDRQFILSSKKLLLSDSGFYLCAWSLSGGYNEQFFGPGTRLTVL.

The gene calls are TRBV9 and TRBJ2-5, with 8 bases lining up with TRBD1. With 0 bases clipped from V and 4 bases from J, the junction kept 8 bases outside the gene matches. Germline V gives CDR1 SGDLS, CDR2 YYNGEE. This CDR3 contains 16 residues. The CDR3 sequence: CASSVAPRDRRETQYF. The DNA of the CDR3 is TGTGCCAGCAGCGTAGCCCCCCGGGACAGGAGAGAGACCCAGTACTTC.

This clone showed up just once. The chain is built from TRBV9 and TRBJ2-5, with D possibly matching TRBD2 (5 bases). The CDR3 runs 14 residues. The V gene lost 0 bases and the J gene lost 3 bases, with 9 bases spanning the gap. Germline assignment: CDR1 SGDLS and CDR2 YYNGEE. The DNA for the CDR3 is TGTGCCAGCAGCGTAGCTACGGGAAAAGAGACCCAGTACTTC. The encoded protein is CASSVATGKETQYF.

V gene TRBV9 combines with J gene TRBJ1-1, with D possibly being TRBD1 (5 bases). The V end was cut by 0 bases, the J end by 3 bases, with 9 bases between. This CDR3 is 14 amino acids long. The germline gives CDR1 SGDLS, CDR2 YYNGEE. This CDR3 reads CASSVDGGYTEAFF. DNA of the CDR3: TGTGCCAGCAGCGTAGACGGGGGGTACACTGAAGCTTTCTTT.

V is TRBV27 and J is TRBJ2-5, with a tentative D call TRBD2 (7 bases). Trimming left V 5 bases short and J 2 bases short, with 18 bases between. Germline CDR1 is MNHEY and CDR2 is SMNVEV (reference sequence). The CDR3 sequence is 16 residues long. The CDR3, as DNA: TGTGCCAGCAGTCCGAGGGGAGGGCAGGGGCAAGAGACCCAGTACTTC. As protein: CASSPRGGQGQETQYF.